Presented here are 22 T cell receptor beta chains from one specimen sequenced in a study of blood T cell repertoires in COVID-19. The data were produced by immunoSEQ multiplex PCR, yet TCRdb's version contains in-frame clones alone and is incomplete. The sample consists of about 200,000 clones, 70% to 85% of them appearing once. Sequences were obtained from peripheral blood. The receptor set was obtained from a human donor in a cohort sampled during active COVID-19.

The chain carries TRBV4-1 and TRBJ2-7; 7 bases are shared with TRBD2. Losses at the gene ends were 0 bases for V and 4 bases for J; bases not matched to a gene: 9. This CDR3 spans 16 amino acids. Germline V lookup: CDR1 MGHRA, CDR2 YSYEKL. The CDR3: CASSQDFREVLYEQYF. In DNA form, the CDR3 reads TGCGCCAGCAGCCAAGATTTCCGGGAGGTCCTGTACGAGCAGTACTTC.

This chain connects TRBV4-1 to TRBJ1-2, with D hard to call. Per germline, CDR1 MGHRA and CDR2 YSYEKL. Trimming shortened V by 2 bases and J by 2 bases, and 3 bases separated the two germline ends. This CDR3 region has 12 residues. CDR3 residues: CASSQQNYGYTF. The CDR3 coding sequence is TGCGCCAGCAGCCAACAGAACTATGGCTACACCTTC.

V is TRBV11-2 and J is TRBJ1-4; D is possibly TRBD1 (6 bases). The CDR3 has 16 amino acids. V gave up 0 bases and J gave up 4 bases, with 12 bases separating them. The V gene's germline CDR1 is SGHAT and CDR2 FQNNGV. This chain's CDR3 is CASSLDGGADNEKLFF. The CDR3 DNA sequence: TGTGCCAGCAGCTTAGATGGGGGGGCGGATAATGAAAAACTGTTTTTT.

Of note for this clone: Additional DNA sequences in this sample encode the identical CDR3. CDR3 amino acids: CASSDRGATDTQYF. The CDR3 DNA reads as TGTGCCAGCAGTGATCGGGGGGCCACAGATACGCAGTATTTT. The rearrangement links TRBV7-9 to TRBJ2-3; the D gene is possibly TRBD2 (7 bases). Germline lookup yields CDR1 SEHNR and CDR2 FQNEAQ (reference sequence). There are 14 residues in the CDR3. The V and J ends lost 6 bases and 2 bases respectively, with 12 bases between them.

The chain carries TRBV10-1 and TRBJ2-7, with TRBD2 matching 11 bases. CDR1 and CDR2 (germline): WNHNN, SYGVQD (reference sequence). V lost 7 bases and J lost 0; bases outside the gene matches: 5. There are 15 residues in the CDR3. CDR3 residues: CASKEGLAGSYEQYF. CDR3 DNA: TGCGCCAGCAAAGAAGGACTAGCGGGCTCCTACGAGCAGTACTTC.

The rearrangement joins TRBV20-1 to TRBJ2-3; D unresolved. Germline CDR1 reads DFQATT; CDR2 reads SNEGSKA (reference sequence). Trimming cost V 3 bases and J 2 bases, with 6 bases left between them. The CDR3 extends over 12 amino acids. The CDR3 loop is CSASPYTDTQYF. DNA of the CDR3: TGCAGTGCTAGTCCCTACACAGATACGCAGTATTTT.

This sequence joins TRBV30 and TRBJ2-7, with TRBD1 as a possible D gene (6 bases). The CDR3 consists of 15 residues. CDR1 and CDR2 (germline): GTSNPN, SVGIG (reference sequence). V was shortened by 7 bases and J by 6 bases, with 25 bases between the two germline ends. Here the CDR3 DNA reads TGTGCCTTGTCAAAAACCGGGACAAGAGGGTCCGAGCAGTACTTC. This encodes CALSKTGTRGSEQYF.

J is TRBJ1-5 and V is TRBV2; D is possibly TRBD1 (5 bases). The germline gives CDR1 SNHLY, CDR2 FYNNEI. The CDR3 runs to 15 residues. V was clipped by 5 bases and J by 4 bases, with 15 bases between them. CDR3 bases: TGTGCCAGCAGTCCAGGGAACCCTTATAATCAGCCCCAGCATTTT. It is translated as CASSPGNPYNQPQHF.

Only a few counts were recorded for this clone. The genes are TRBV5-1 and TRBJ2-2, with 7 nucleotides matching TRBD1. The CDR3 runs 16 residues. CDR1 SGHRS and CDR2 YFSETQ come from the germline V gene. V was pared by 2 bases and J by 1 base, with 5 bases of the junction left unmatched. This CDR3 reads CASSFLTGRNTGELFF. CDR3 DNA sequence: TGCGCCAGCAGCTTCCTGACAGGGCGGAACACCGGGGAGCTGTTTTTT.

V is TRBV28 and J is TRBJ2-3; the match to TRBD1 covers 7 bases. J lost 2 bases, V lost 5 bases, and 7 bases had no gene match. The CDR3 has 15 amino acids. Germline loops: CDR1 MDHEN, CDR2 SYDVKM. The CDR3 loop is CASSQQGRTTDTQYF. CDR3 nucleotide sequence: TGTGCCAGCAGTCAACAGGGGCGAACCACAGATACGCAGTATTTT.

V usage is TRBV4-2 and J usage is TRBJ2-2; 8 bases line up with TRBD2. The CDR3 is 16 amino acids. V lost 3 bases to trimming and J lost 1 base; unmatched junction nucleotides: 4. The V gene's germline CDR1 is LGHNA and CDR2 YNFKEQ. In DNA form, the CDR3 reads TGTGCCAGCAGCCAGTACACTAGCGGGAACACCGGGGAGCTGTTTTTT. It encodes CASSQYTSGNTGELFF.

The V and J genes are TRBV9 and TRBJ2-3, with a possible D match to TRBD2 (6 bases). The CDR3 sequence is 15 residues long. The V gene's germline CDR1 is SGDLS and CDR2 YYNGEE. V was cut by 3 bases and J by 5 bases, with 16 bases left in between. CDR3 DNA sequence: TGTGCCAGCAGCGCGGGACTTCTAGGAGTAGATACGCAGTATTTT. Its translation: CASSAGLLGVDTQYF.

The chain employs TRBV24-1 and TRBJ2-1; 9 positions agree with TRBD1. The junction had 7 bases not matched to a gene; V was cut back by 3 bases and J by 8 bases. In germline, CDR1 is KGHDR, CDR2 SFDVKD. The CDR3 has 15 amino acids. CDR3 DNA: TGTGCCACCAGTGATCGGGGACAGGGCAGTCATGAGCAGTTCTTC. Translating it yields CATSDRGQGSHEQFF.

This rearrangement joins TRBV28 to TRBJ2-7, with D possibly matching TRBD1 (5 bases). The CDR3 is 14 amino acids. Trimming left V 8 bases short and J 1 base short, with 15 bases between. Germline V gene lookup returns CDR1 MDHEN and CDR2 SYDVKM. CDR3 sequence: CASLTTGPSYEQYF. DNA of the CDR3: TGTGCCAGCCTAACCACAGGCCCTTCCTACGAGCAGTACTTC.

The V and J genes are TRBV18 and TRBJ2-7; 9 nucleotides line up with TRBD2. The J segment lost 0 bases and the V segment lost 3 bases, leaving 15 bases of the junction unmatched. The CDR3 extends over 19 amino acids. Germline CDR1 is KGHSH and CDR2 is LQKENI. Written as DNA, the CDR3 is TGTGCCAGCTCACCCTCCTGGCGAACTAGCGGGCGCTACTCCTACGAGCAGTACTTC. It specifies CASSPSWRTSGRYSYEQYF.

V gene TRBV30 combines with J gene TRBJ2-1, with D maybe TRBD2 (6 bases). The length of the CDR3 is 15 residues. The V and J ends lost 8 bases and 0 bases respectively, with 17 bases between them. CDR1 is GTSNPN and CDR2 is SVGIG in the germline V gene (reference sequence). For the CDR3, the DNA is TGTGCCCAACGCACCGCGGGGAGCTCCTACAATGAGCAGTTCTTC. Protein sequence: CAQRTAGSSYNEQFF.

The chain combines TRBV7-2 with TRBJ2-2; the D gene is possibly TRBD2 (5 bases). Trimming removed 0 bases from V and 6 bases from J, with 8 bases in between. The CDR3 extends over 14 amino acids. Germline assignment: CDR1 SGHTA and CDR2 FQGNSA. This CDR3 reads CASSLAGAPGELFF. CDR3 nucleotide sequence: TGTGCCAGCAGCTTAGCGGGAGCCCCCGGGGAGCTGTTTTTT.

This clone was seen only once. Within the sample, other DNA sequences also encode this same CDR3. The genes are TRBV2 and TRBJ1-5; TRBD1 is a possible D gene (6 bases). The CDR3 consists of 15 residues. Germline values: CDR1 SNHLY, CDR2 FYNNEI. Deletions cut 5 bases from V and 0 bases from J, with 11 bases between. CDR3 DNA sequence: TGTGCCAGCAGTCCACAGGGTAATAGCAATCAGCCCCAGCATTTT. Its translation is CASSPQGNSNQPQHF.

The genes are TRBV7-2 and TRBJ2-3; the D gene is possibly TRBD2 (6 bases). Germline V CDR1 and CDR2: SGHTA, FQGNSA. Trimming removed 3 bases at V and 2 bases at J, with 9 bases between. The CDR3 totals 14 residues. CDR3 residues: CASSLGLNTDTQYF. Here the CDR3 DNA reads TGTGCCAGCAGCTTGGGACTCAACACAGATACGCAGTATTTT.

The rearrangement links TRBV29-1 to TRBJ2-7; perhaps TRBD1 as D (5 bases). CDR1 is SQVTM and CDR2 is ANQGSEA in the germline V gene. The germline V and J ends were trimmed by 6 bases and 2 bases, with 11 bases remaining between them. CDR3 length: 12 residues. The CDR3 bases are TGCAGCGTAGGAGCAGGGCCCTACGAGCAGTACTTC. It translates to CSVGAGPYEQYF.

The chain couples TRBV7-9 to TRBJ2-7; D unresolved. The CDR3 totals 15 residues. Between the trimmed V and J ends, which lost 5 bases and 3 bases, there was a span of 17 bases. Germline V CDR1 and CDR2: SEHNR, FQNEAQ (reference sequence). The CDR3 loop is CASSQTTSRSYEQYF. The CDR3 region has the DNA TGTGCCAGCAGCCAAACCACCTCACGGAGCTACGAGCAGTACTTC.

The chain combines TRBV2 with TRBJ1-6; 8 positions agree with TRBD1. Germline V gives CDR1 SNHLY, CDR2 FYNNEI. The length of the CDR3 is 13 residues. The ends lost 7 bases at V and 8 bases at J; junction bases unmatched: 4. The CDR3 DNA is TGTGCCAGCATGGTGGACAGGGATTCACCCCTCCACTTT. Its translation is CASMVDRDSPLHF. Supplemented by reference TRBV2 and TRBJ1-6, the full variable domain reads EPEVTQTPSHQVTQMGQEVILRCVPISNHLYFYWYRQILGQKVEFLVSFYNNEISEKSEIFDDQFSVERPDGSNFTLKIRSTKLEDSAMYFCASMVDRDSPLHFGNGTRLTVT.